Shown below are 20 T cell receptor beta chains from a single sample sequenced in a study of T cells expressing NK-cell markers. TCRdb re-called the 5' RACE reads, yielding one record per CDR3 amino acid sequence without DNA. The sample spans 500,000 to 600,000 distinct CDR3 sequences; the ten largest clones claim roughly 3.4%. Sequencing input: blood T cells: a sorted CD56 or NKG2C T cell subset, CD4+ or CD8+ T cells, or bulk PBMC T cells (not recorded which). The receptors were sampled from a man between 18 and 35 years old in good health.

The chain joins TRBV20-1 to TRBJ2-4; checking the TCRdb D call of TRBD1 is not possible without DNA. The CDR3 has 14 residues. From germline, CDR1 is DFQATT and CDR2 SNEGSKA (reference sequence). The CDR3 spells CSARDRQGANIQYF.

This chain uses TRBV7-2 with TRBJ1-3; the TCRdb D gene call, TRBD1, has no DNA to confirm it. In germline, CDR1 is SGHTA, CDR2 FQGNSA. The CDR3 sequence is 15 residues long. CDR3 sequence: CASSLEAGAGNTIYF.

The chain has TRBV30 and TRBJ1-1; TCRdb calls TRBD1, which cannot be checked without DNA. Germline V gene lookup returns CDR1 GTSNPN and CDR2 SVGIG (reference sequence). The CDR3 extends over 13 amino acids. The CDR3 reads CAWGYRGGTEAFF.

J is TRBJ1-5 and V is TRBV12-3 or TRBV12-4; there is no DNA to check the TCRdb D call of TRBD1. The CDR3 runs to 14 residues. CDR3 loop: CASTLRGFAQPQHF.

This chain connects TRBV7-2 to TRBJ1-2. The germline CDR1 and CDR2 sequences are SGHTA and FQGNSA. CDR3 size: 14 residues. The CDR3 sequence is CASSQGSGKYGYTF.

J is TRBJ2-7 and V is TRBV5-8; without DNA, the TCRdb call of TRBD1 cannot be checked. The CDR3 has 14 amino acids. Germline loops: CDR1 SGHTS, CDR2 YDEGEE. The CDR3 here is CASSLVSRGNEQYF.

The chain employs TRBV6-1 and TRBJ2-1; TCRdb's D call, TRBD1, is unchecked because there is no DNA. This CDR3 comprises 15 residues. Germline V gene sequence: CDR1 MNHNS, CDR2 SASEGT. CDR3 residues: CASRMQKGVYNEQFF.

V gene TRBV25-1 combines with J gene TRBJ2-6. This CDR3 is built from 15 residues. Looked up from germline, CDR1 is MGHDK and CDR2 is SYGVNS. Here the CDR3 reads CASSDDITGANVLTF.

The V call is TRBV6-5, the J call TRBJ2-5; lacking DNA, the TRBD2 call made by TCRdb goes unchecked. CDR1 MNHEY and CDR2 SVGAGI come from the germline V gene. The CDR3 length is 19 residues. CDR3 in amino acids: CASSYGSGLAGGPGETQYF.

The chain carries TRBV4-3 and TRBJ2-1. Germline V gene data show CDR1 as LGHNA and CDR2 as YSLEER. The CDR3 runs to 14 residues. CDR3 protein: CASSQDLVTAEQFF.

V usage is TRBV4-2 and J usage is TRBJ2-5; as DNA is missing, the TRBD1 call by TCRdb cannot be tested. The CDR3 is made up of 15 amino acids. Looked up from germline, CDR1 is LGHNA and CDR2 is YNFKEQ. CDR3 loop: CASSRTGTGFRSQYF.

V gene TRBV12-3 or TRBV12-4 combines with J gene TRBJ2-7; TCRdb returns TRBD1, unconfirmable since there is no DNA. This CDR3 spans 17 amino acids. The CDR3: CASSQRWAGPKTYEQYF.

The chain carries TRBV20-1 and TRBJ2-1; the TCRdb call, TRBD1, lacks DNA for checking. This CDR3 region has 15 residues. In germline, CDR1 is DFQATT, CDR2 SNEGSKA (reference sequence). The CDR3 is CSARGGGSAYNEQFF.

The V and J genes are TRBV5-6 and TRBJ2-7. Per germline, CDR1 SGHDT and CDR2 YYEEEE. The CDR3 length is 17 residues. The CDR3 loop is CASSFGVRSQGPYEQYF.

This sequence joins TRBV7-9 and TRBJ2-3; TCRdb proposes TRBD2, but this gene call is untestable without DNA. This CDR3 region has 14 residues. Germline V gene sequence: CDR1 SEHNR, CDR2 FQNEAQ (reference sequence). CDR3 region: CASSGGLFTDTQYF.

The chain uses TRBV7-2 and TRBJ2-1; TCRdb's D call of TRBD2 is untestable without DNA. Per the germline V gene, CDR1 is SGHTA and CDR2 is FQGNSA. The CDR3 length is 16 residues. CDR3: CASSSSGTSSHNEQFF.

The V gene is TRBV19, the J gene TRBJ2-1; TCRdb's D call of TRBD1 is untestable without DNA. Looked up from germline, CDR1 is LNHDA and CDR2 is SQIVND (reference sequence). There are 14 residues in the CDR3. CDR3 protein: CASSINKLSDEQFF.

CDR3 amino acids: CSVDLAGGLAQFF. This chain links TRBV29-1 with TRBJ2-1; TCRdb outputs TRBD2, but without DNA this stays unchecked. CDR3 length equals 13 residues. The V gene's germline CDR1 is SQVTM and CDR2 ANQGSEA.

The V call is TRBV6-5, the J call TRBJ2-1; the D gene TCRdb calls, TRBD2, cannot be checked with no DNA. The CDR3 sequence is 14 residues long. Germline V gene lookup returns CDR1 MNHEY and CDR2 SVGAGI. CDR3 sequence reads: CASSFGTSANEQFF.

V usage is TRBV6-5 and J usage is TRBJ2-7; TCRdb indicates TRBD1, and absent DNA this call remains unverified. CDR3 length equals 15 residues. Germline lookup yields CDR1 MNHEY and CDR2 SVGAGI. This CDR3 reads CASSASTGVSYEQYF.